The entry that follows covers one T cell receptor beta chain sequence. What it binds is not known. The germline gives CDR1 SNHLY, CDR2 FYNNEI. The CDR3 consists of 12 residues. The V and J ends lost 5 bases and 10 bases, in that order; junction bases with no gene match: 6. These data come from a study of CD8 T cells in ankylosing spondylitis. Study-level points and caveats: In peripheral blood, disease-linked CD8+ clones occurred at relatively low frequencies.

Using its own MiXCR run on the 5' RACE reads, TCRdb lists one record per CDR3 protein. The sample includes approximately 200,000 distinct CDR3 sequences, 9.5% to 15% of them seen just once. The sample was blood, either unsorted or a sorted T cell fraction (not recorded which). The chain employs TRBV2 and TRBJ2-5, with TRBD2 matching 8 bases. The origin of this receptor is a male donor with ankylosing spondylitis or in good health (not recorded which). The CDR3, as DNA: TGTGCCAGCAGTACCATCGGGGGGGACCAGTACTTC. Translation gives CASSTIGGDQYF.